The clone carrying this T cell receptor beta chain was seen a few times. The entry originates in a study of response to subunit inactivated influenza vaccine. This CDR3 has 16 amino acids. CDR1 and CDR2 (germline): DFQATT, SNEGSKA (reference sequence). V lost 3 bases to trimming and J lost 4 bases; unmatched junction nucleotides: 10. MiXCR was run by TCRdb on the RT-PCR reads, yielding one entry per CDR3 protein. The sample records approximately 500,000 distinct CDR3 sequences, over 10% being singletons. The chain carries TRBV20-1 and TRBJ2-3, with TRBD2 matching 10 bases. The TCR was taken from a man over 45 who received an inactivated influenza vaccine. The material was PBMCs from blood, obtained roughly 48 days after vaccination. In nucleotides, the CDR3 is TGCAGTGCTAGCGGTTCAGCGGGGGGGCTCGCAGATACGCAGTATTTT. This translates into CSASGSAGGLADTQYF.